Listed below are T cell receptor beta chains from one sample, sequenced in a study of T cell responses to AZD1222 COVID-19 vaccine. Using immunoSEQ multiplex PCR, the repertoire was profiled, and TCRdb retains in-frame clones only, with some absent. The sample holds about 200,000 clones; 91% are singletons and the top ten take about 3.5%. The input for sequencing was peripheral blood, taken 28 days after the second AZD1222 dose. The receptors come from an adult who received the AZD1222 COVID-19 vaccine. CDR3s include the opening cysteine and the closing phenylalanine or tryptophan. Each record gives: V gene, J gene, clone size, D gene, CDR3 protein, CDR3 DNA. The D gene is left open where the match is weak. Only some rows state a clone size, as once, few, many or a class for expanded clones.

v_gene: TRBV6-4
j_gene: TRBJ1-1
abundance: -
d_gene: TRBD1
CDR3aa: CASSGQGNTEAFF
CDR3nt: TGTGCCAGCAGTGGACAGGGGAACACTGAAGCTTTCTTT

v_gene: TRBV30
j_gene: TRBJ2-7
abundance: -
d_gene: TRBD1
CDR3aa: CASTATGNEQYF
CDR3nt: TGTGCCTCAACGGCGACAGGGAACGAGCAGTACTTC

v_gene: TRBV11-2
j_gene: TRBJ2-1
abundance: -
d_gene: -
CDR3aa: CASSLNLRGNEQFF
CDR3nt: TGTGCCAGCAGCCTAAACCTTAGGGGCAATGAGCAGTTCTTC

v_gene: TRBV18
j_gene: TRBJ2-3
abundance: -
d_gene: -
CDR3aa: CASSPPTSTDTQYF
CDR3nt: TGTGCCAGCTCACCACCCACTAGCACAGATACGCAGTATTTT

v_gene: TRBV6-5
j_gene: TRBJ1-3
abundance: -
d_gene: TRBD1
CDR3aa: CASRGQGFSGNTIYF
CDR3nt: TGTGCCAGCCGGGGACAGGGATTCTCTGGAAACACCATATATTTT

v_gene: TRBV24-1
j_gene: TRBJ2-1
abundance: -
d_gene: -
CDR3aa: CATSDLEPNGGYNEQFF
CDR3nt: TGTGCCACCAGTGATTTAGAGCCCAACGGGGGCTACAATGAGCAGTTCTTC

v_gene: TRBV30
j_gene: TRBJ1-1
abundance: once
d_gene: -
CDR3aa: CAWRLGSEGAFF
CDR3nt: TGTGCCTGGAGACTAGGGTCCGAAGGCGCTTTCTTT

v_gene: TRBV28
j_gene: TRBJ2-7
abundance: once
d_gene: -
CDR3aa: CASSTDTSLIYEQYF
CDR3nt: TGTGCCAGCAGTACGGACACCTCCTTAATCTACGAGCAGTACTTC

v_gene: TRBV5-1
j_gene: TRBJ1-6
abundance: -
d_gene: -
CDR3aa: CASSLDAGSPLHF
CDR3nt: TGCGCCAGCAGCTTGGACGCCGGGTCACCCCTCCACTTT

v_gene: TRBV4-3
j_gene: TRBJ1-1
abundance: -
d_gene: -
CDR3aa: CASSRLLGANTEAFF
CDR3nt: TGCGCCAGCAGCCGCCTCTTAGGGGCGAACACTGAAGCTTTCTTT

v_gene: TRBV28
j_gene: TRBJ1-1
abundance: -
d_gene: -
CDR3aa: CASTWEKGGQQAFF
CDR3nt: TGTGCCAGCACTTGGGAGAAGGGCGGACAGCAAGCTTTCTTT